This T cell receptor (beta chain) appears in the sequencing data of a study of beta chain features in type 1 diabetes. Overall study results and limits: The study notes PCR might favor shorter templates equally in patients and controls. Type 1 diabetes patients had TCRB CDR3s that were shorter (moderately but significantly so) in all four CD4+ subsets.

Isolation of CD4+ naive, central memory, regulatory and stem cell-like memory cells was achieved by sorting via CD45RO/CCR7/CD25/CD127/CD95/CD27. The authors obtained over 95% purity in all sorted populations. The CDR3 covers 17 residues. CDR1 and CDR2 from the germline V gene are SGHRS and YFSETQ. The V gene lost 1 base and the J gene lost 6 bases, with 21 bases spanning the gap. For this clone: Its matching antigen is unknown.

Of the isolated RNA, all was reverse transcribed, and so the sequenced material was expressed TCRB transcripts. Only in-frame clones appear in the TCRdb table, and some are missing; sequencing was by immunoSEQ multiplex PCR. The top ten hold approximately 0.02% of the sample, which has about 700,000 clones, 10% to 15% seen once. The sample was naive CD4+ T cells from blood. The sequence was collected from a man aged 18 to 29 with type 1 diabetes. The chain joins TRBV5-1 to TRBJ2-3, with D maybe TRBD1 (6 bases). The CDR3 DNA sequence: TGCGCCAGCAGCTTGCCAGGGGCGGGCAGGAATATTGATACGCAGTATTTT. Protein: CASSLPGAGRNIDTQYF.